This is a list of T cell receptor beta chains from one sample in a study of cytomegalovirus exposure and HLA in healthy donors. Using immunoSEQ multiplex PCR, the repertoire was profiled, and TCRdb retains in-frame clones only, with some absent. Altogether more than 95,000 clones are present, over 60% being singletons, with the ten largest covering roughly 5.9%. The sequencing input was PBMCs. These receptors were collected from a woman between 40 and 55 years old in good health and CMV-seronegative. Both conserved end residues are part of each CDR3. The D gene is left open where the match is weak. Rows may omit the clone size; those that give it use once, few, many or a size class.

J,size,D,V,CDR3,DNA
TRBJ1-5,-,-,TRBV2,CASNRDSNQPQHF,TGTGCCAGTAACAGGGATAGCAATCAGCCCCAGCATTTT
TRBJ2-1,-,TRBD2,TRBV27,CASKVASGAYNEQFF,TGTGCCAGCAAAGTGGCTAGCGGGGCCTACAATGAGCAGTTCTTC
TRBJ1-1,-,-,TRBV27,CASSVSLNTEAFF,TGTGCCAGCAGCGTAAGCTTGAACACTGAAGCTTTCTTT
TRBJ2-1,-,TRBD1,TRBV5-5,CASSLLQGYEQFF,TGTGCCAGCAGCCTACTACAGGGGTATGAGCAGTTCTTC
TRBJ2-2,-,TRBD2,TRBV10-3,CAISEVGGTGELFF,TGTGCCATCAGTGAAGTCGGGGGGACCGGGGAGCTGTTTTTT
TRBJ2-3,-,-,TRBV6-1,CASSLFSPTDTQYF,TGTGCCAGCAGCCTATTTTCCCCAACGGATACGCAGTATTTT
TRBJ2-6,-,-,TRBV7-9,CSSSTGPGANVLTF,TGTTCCAGCAGTACAGGGCCTGGGGCCAACGTCCTGACTTTC
TRBJ2-7,-,-,TRBV6-6,CASSYRTGYEQYF,TGTGCCAGCAGTTACCGGACTGGATACGAGCAGTACTTC
TRBJ1-1,-,-,TRBV6-1,CASQSSGANTEAFF,TGTGCCAGCCAGTCATCTGGAGCGAACACTGAAGCTTTCTTT
TRBJ1-1,-,-,TRBV6-5,CASRGSLRPAPEAFF,TGTGCCAGCCGGGGGAGTCTTCGGCCCGCTCCCGAAGCTTTCTTT
TRBJ1-6,-,-,TRBV5-1,CASSLDTGYTPLHF,TGCGCCAGCAGCTTGGATACAGGGTATACACCCCTCCACTTT
TRBJ2-7,-,-,TRBV21-1,CASSKAGGQGYEQYF,TGTGCCAGCAGCAAAGCTGGTGGGCAGGGGTACGAGCAGTACTTC
TRBJ2-7,-,TRBD1,TRBV2,CASKDRGYEQYF,TGTGCCAGTAAGGACAGGGGCTACGAGCAGTACTTC
TRBJ1-1,once,-,TRBV10-3,CAISTTGSPATEAFF,TGTGCCATCAGTACCACCGGGTCCCCGGCCACTGAAGCTTTCTTT
TRBJ2-2,-,TRBD1,TRBV6-1,CASRRRQGGGELFF,TGTGCCAGCAGACGACGACAGGGCGGCGGGGAGCTGTTTTTT
TRBJ1-4,-,-,TRBV2,CASRKQVATNEKLFF,TGTGCCAGCAGAAAACAAGTTGCAACTAATGAAAAACTGTTTTTT
TRBJ1-6,-,-,TRBV10-2,CASSEGGYRSPLHF,TGCGCCAGCAGTGAAGGAGGGTATAGGTCACCCCTCCACTTT
TRBJ2-7,few,TRBD2,TRBV7-9,CASSELAGEQYF,TGTGCCAGCAGCGAACTAGCGGGCGAGCAGTACTTC
TRBJ2-7,-,-,TRBV28,CASSTTDMGQYF,TGTGCCAGCAGTACGACCGACATGGGGCAGTACTTC
TRBJ1-4,-,TRBD1,TRBV27,CASSLSGTGHEKLFF,TGTGCCAGCAGTTTATCCGGGACAGGTCATGAAAAACTGTTTTTT
TRBJ1-2,-,-,TRBV5-1,CASSLVGFGGGYTF,TGCGCCAGCAGCTTGGTAGGGTTTGGAGGAGGCTACACCTTC
TRBJ1-1,once,-,TRBV6-4,CASSDDEDTEAFF,TGTGCCAGCAGTGACGATGAGGACACTGAAGCTTTCTTT
TRBJ2-1,-,-,TRBV19,CASSRQGGNEQFF,TGTGCCAGTAGTCGCCAGGGTGGCAATGAGCAGTTCTTC
TRBJ2-1,few,TRBD1,TRBV5-6,CASSLPTGTGFDEQFF,TGTGCCAGCAGCTTGCCCACCGGGACAGGGTTCGATGAGCAGTTCTTC
TRBJ2-7,-,TRBD1,TRBV28,CASVRGGGYEQYF,TGTGCCAGCGTTCGAGGGGGCGGTTACGAGCAGTACTTC
TRBJ1-1,few,-,TRBV7-9,CSSSSQQGAFF,TGTTCCAGCAGCTCACAACAGGGTGCTTTCTTT
TRBJ2-7,-,-,TRBV2,CASSPGSGGHEQYF,TGTGCCAGCAGTCCCGGGTCAGGGGGGCACGAGCAGTACTTC